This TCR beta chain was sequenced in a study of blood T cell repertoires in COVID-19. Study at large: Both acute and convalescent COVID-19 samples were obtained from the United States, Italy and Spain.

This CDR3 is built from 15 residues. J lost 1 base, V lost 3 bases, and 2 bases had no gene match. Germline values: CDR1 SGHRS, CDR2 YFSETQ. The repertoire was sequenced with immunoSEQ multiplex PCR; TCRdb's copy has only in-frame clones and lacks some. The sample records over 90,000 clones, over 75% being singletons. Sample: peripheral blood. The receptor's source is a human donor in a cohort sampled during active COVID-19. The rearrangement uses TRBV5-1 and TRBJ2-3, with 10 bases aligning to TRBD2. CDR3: CASSWSGRGTDTQYF. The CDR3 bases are TGCGCCAGCAGCTGGAGCGGGAGGGGCACAGATACGCAGTATTTT. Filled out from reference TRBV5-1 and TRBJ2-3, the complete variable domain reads KAGVTQTPRYLIKTRGQQVTLSCSPISGHRSVSWYQQTPGQGLQFLFEYFSETQRNKGNFPGRFSGRQFSNSRSEMNVSTLELGDSALYLCASSWSGRGTDTQYFGPGTRLTVL.